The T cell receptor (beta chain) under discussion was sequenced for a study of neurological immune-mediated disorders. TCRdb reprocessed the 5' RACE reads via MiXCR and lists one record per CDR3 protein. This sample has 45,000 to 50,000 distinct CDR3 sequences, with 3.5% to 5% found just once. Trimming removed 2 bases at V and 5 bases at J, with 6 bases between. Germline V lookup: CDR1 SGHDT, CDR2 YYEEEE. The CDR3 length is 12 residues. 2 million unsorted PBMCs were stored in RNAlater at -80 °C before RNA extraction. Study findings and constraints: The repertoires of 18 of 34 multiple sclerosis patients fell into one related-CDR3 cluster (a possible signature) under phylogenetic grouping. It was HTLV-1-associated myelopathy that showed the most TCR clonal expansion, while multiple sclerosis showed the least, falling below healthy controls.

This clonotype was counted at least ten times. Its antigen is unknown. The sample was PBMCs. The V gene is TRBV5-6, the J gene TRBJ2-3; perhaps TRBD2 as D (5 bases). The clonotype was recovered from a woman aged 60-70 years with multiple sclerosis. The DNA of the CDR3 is TGTGCCAGCAGCTTTGGAGGAGATACGCAGTATTTT. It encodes CASSFGGDTQYF.